The next 15 T cell receptor beta chains were all read from a single sample in a study of blood T cell repertoires in COVID-19. The repertoire was sequenced with immunoSEQ multiplex PCR; TCRdb's copy has only in-frame clones and lacks some. The table has 270,000 or so clones, approximately 89% seen once. The sequenced sample was peripheral blood. The receptors derive from a woman in her thirties or forties who had recovered from COVID-19.

For this clone: At the DNA level, this CDR3 is encoded by other sequences in the same sample as well. The rearrangement links TRBV2 to TRBJ1-5; 10 bases fit TRBD1. The CDR3 length is 14 residues. J lost 5 bases, V lost 4 bases, and 2 bases had no gene match. Germline values: CDR1 SNHLY, CDR2 FYNNEI. The CDR3 DNA sequence: TGTGCCAGCAGTGGGGACAGGGGACATCAGCCCCAGCATTTT. As protein: CASSGDRGHQPQHF. Full variable domain (missing parts from reference TRBV2 and TRBJ1-5): EPEVTQTPSHQVTQMGQEVILRCVPISNHLYFYWYRQILGQKVEFLVSFYNNEISEKSEIFDDQFSVERPDGSNFTLKIRSTKLEDSAMYFCASSGDRGHQPQHFGDGTRLSIL.

A note on this clone: The sample holds other DNA sequences that translate to the same CDR3. The chain carries TRBV7-2 and TRBJ2-7; 7 bases map to TRBD2. With 1 base clipped from V and 4 bases from J, the junction kept 7 bases outside the gene matches. Germline V lookup: CDR1 SGHTA, CDR2 FQGNSA. The CDR3 is 15 amino acids. CDR3: CASSLGLAGGYEQYV. Here the CDR3 DNA reads TGTGCCAGCAGCTTAGGACTAGCCGGGGGATACGAGCAGTACGTC.

The chain is built from TRBV11-2 and TRBJ1-1; TRBD1 matches 8 bases. With 1 base clipped from V and 8 bases from J, the junction kept 6 bases outside the gene matches. In germline, CDR1 is SGHAT, CDR2 FQNNGV. This CDR3 spans 14 amino acids. The CDR3 region is CASSLAGRDREAFF. CDR3 sequence (DNA): TGTGCCAGCAGCTTAGCCGGCCGGGACAGGGAAGCTTTCTTT.

Worth noting for this clone: Other DNA sequences within the sample encode an identical CDR3. The rearrangement joins TRBV30 to TRBJ2-7; 8 nucleotides line up with TRBD1. V gave up 2 bases and J gave up 3 bases; unmatched junction bases: 6. Germline V lookup: CDR1 GTSNPN, CDR2 SVGIG (reference sequence). The CDR3 extends over 14 amino acids. As DNA, the CDR3 is TGTGCCTGGAGTCGCGGGACAGGAAGCTACGAGCAGTACTTC. It codes for CAWSRGTGSYEQYF.

This clone occurred once. This chain links TRBV7-2 with TRBJ2-3, with D unclear. V shed 1 base and J shed 0 bases, with 17 bases lying between them. Per germline, CDR1 SGHTA and CDR2 FQGNSA. The CDR3 has 18 residues. CDR3 sequence: CASSLEFRERPSTDTQYF. The CDR3 nucleotides read TGTGCCAGCAGCTTAGAGTTCCGTGAGAGGCCCAGCACAGATACGCAGTATTTT.

The chain recombines TRBV9 with TRBJ2-3, with 8 bases lining up with TRBD2. V was pared by 6 bases and J by 1 base, with 7 bases of the junction left unmatched. The germline V gene encodes CDR1 SGDLS and CDR2 YYNGEE. The CDR3 runs 15 residues. The CDR3 sequence is CASTIDGRGTDTQYF. CDR3 nucleotide sequence: TGTGCCAGCACCATTGACGGGAGGGGCACAGATACGCAGTATTTT.

The rearrangement joins TRBV19 to TRBJ1-4; TRBD1 might be the D (5 bases). The CDR3 runs to 17 residues. Per germline, CDR1 LNHDA and CDR2 SQIVND (reference sequence). V dropped 5 bases and J dropped 5 bases, with 21 bases sitting between them. CDR3 amino acids: CASSRPGGVNLNEKLFF. In DNA form, the CDR3 reads TGTGCCAGTAGTCGCCCGGGGGGAGTTAACTTAAATGAAAAACTGTTTTTT.

This chain uses TRBV7-9 with TRBJ1-4; 9 bases fit TRBD1. Germline assignment: CDR1 SEHNR and CDR2 FQNEAQ (reference sequence). V lost 4 bases and J lost 7; bases outside the gene matches: 7. CDR3 size: 15 residues. CDR3 sequence reads: CASSSGTGRSEKLFF. CDR3 DNA sequence: TGTGCCAGCAGCTCCGGGACAGGGCGATCTGAAAAACTGTTTTTT.

The rearrangement links TRBV7-7 to TRBJ2-2, with D perhaps TRBD2 (6 bases). The CDR3 has 16 amino acids. Looked up from germline, CDR1 is SSHAT and CDR2 is FNYEAQ (reference sequence). Trimming shortened V by 4 bases and J by 3 bases, and 15 bases separated the two germline ends. CDR3 sequence: CASSSRRGRDTGELFF. CDR3 bases: TGTGCCAGCAGCTCTAGGCGGGGTCGCGACACCGGGGAGCTGTTTTTT. The complete variable domain, with remaining parts taken from reference TRBV7-7 and TRBJ2-2, reads GAGVSQSPRYKVTKRGQDVTLRCDPISSHATLYWYQQALGQGPEFLTYFNYEAQPDKSGLPSDRFSAERPEGSISTLTIQRTEQRDSAMYRCASSSRRGRDTGELFFGEGSRLTVL.

This chain uses TRBV19 with TRBJ2-2, with 10 bases lining up with TRBD1. Germline assignment: CDR1 LNHDA and CDR2 SQIVND (reference sequence). CDR3 size: 17 residues. Germline trimming cut 10 bases from V and 1 base from J; bases unmatched to any gene: 12. As DNA, the CDR3 is TGTGCCACCAAGGGACAGGGGTCAACCAAGAACACCGGGGAGCTGTTTTTT. Protein product: CATKGQGSTKNTGELFF.

The V gene is TRBV5-1, the J gene TRBJ2-1; 9 positions agree with TRBD2. The ends lost 5 bases at V and 6 bases at J; junction bases unmatched: 9. The CDR3 consists of 15 residues. Germline values: CDR1 SGHRS, CDR2 YFSETQ. CDR3 loop: CASSVGTSSFNEQFF. CDR3 DNA: TGCGCCAGCAGTGTAGGGACTAGCTCTTTCAATGAGCAGTTCTTC.

The CDR3 sequence: CALSGVGTGGYEQYF. CDR3 DNA sequence: TGTGCCCTCTCCGGGGTCGGGACAGGGGGTTACGAGCAGTACTTC. The chain couples TRBV5-4 to TRBJ2-7; 11 nucleotides line up with TRBD1. With V trimmed by 10 bases and J by 4 bases, 13 bases remained unmatched. This CDR3 has 15 amino acids. Germline-derived CDR1 and CDR2 are SGHNT and YYREEE (reference sequence).

The chain has TRBV19 and TRBJ2-1; 9 nucleotides match TRBD1. Germline CDR1 LNHDA, CDR2 SQIVND (reference sequence). The CDR3 totals 13 residues. J lost 9 bases, V lost 4 bases, and 4 bases had no gene match. CDR3: CASSRDRVSEQFF. The CDR3 nucleotides are TGTGCCAGTAGTAGGGACAGGGTAAGTGAGCAGTTCTTC.

The chain links TRBV12-3 or TRBV12-4 to TRBJ1-1; D may be TRBD1 (5 bases). This CDR3 spans 13 amino acids. Trimming pared 2 bases from V and 2 bases from J, leaving 6 bases between. The CDR3 reads CASSLQGNTEAFF. In DNA form, the CDR3 reads TGTGCCAGCAGTTTACAGGGTAACACTGAAGCTTTCTTT.

The chain is built from TRBV6-2 or TRBV6-3 and TRBJ1-5; D is unresolved. V lost 5 bases, J lost 4 bases, and 6 bases lay in between. The CDR3 totals 12 residues. The germline V gene has CDR1 MNHEY and CDR2 SVGEGT. CDR3 sequence: CASSQNNQPQHF. In DNA form, the CDR3 reads TGTGCCAGCAGTCAGAATAATCAGCCCCAGCATTTT.